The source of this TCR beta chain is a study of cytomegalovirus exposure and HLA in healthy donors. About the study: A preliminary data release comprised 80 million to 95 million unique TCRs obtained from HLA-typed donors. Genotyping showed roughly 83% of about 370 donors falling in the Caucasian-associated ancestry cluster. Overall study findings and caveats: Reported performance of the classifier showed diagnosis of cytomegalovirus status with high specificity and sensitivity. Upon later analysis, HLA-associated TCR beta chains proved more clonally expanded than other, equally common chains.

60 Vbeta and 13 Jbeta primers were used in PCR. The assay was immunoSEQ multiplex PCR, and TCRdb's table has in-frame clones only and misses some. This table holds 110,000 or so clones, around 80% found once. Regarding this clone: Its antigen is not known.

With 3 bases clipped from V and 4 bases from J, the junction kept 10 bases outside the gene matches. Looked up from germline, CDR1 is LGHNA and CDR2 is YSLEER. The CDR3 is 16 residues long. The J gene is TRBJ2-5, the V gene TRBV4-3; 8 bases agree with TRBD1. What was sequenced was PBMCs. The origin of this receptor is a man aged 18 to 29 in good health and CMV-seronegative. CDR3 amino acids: CASSQRLQGAGETQYF. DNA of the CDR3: TGCGCCAGCAGCCAGAGGTTGCAGGGGGCAGGAGAGACCCAGTACTTC.